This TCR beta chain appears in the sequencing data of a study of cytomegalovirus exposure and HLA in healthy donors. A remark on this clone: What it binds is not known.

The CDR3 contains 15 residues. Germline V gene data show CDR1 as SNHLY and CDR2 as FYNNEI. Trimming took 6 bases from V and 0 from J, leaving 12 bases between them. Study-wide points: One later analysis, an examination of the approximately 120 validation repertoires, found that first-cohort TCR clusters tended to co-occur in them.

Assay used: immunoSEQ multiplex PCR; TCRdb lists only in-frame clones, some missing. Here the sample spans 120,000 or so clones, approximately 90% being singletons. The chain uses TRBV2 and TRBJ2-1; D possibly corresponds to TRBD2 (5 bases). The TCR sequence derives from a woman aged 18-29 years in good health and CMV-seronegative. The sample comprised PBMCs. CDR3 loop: CASSEHTSSYNEQFF. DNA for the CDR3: TGTGCCAGCAGCGAACATACTAGCTCCTACAATGAGCAGTTCTTC.